These 18 T cell receptor beta chains share one sample of origin, sequenced in a study of human T cells and chemical hapten exposure. In TCRdb, the RACE reads were re-called with MiXCR into one record per CDR3 protein. The data show around 300,000 distinct CDR3 sequences, with approximately 5% seen just once and around 8.6% held by the top ten. Stated time point: pre-sensitization, week 0. Treatment noted: therapeutic diphenylcyclopropenone sensitization with weekly scalp DPC. Material: whole blood, obtained in connection with sensitization to the hapten diphenylcyclopropenone (DPC). The receptors were sampled from a young woman with alopecia areata. Some clones in this sample may be carry-over from other donors' samples.

Ten or more counts support this clonotype. The chain employs TRBV28 and TRBJ2-7, with D unresolved. Trimming removed 6 bases at V and 7 bases at J, with 10 bases between. Germline CDR1 is MDHEN and CDR2 is SYDVKM. The CDR3 extends over 11 amino acids. The CDR3 reads CASSPAREQYF. Written as DNA, the CDR3 is TGTGCCAGCAGCCCAGCACGGGAGCAGTACTTC.

In its sample, this clonotype was seen many times. The gene calls are TRBV12-3 or TRBV12-4 and TRBJ2-3; TRBD2 matches 8 bases. Losses at the gene ends were 7 bases for V and 2 bases for J; bases not matched to a gene: 8. This CDR3 region has 15 residues. Here the CDR3 reads CASIHSGADTDTQYF. The CDR3, as DNA: TGTGCCAGCATCCATAGCGGGGCAGACACAGATACGCAGTATTTT.

The rearrangement links TRBV2 to TRBJ2-2; 9 bases are shared with TRBD2. CDR1 and CDR2 from the germline V gene are SNHLY and FYNNEI. The CDR3 extends over 13 amino acids. J was trimmed by 5 bases and V by 9 bases; bases with no gene match: 4. The CDR3 spells CARGLALTGELFF. In DNA, the CDR3 is TGTGCCAGGGGACTAGCTTTGACCGGGGAGCTGTTTTTT.

This clonotype was seen more than once but under ten times. The rearrangement uses TRBV28 and TRBJ2-6; TRBD1 is a possible D gene (7 bases). The V end was cut by 3 bases, the J end by 0 bases, with 12 bases between. The CDR3 consists of 17 residues. Germline loops: CDR1 MDHEN, CDR2 SYDVKM. CDR3 DNA sequence: TGTGCCAGCAGTTTCAGCCAGGGGGGCTCTGGGGCCAACGTCCTGACTTTC. It specifies CASSFSQGGSGANVLTF.

At least ten counts were recorded for this clonotype. The chain uses TRBV7-2 and TRBJ2-1, with 10 positions matching TRBD1. Per germline, CDR1 SGHTA and CDR2 FQGNSA. Trimming cost V 5 bases and J 15 bases; bases outside gene matches: 7. This CDR3 is built from 12 residues. In nucleotides, the CDR3 is TGTGCCAGCAGCCCCGGGACAGGGGTTTCGTTCTTC. It specifies CASSPGTGVSFF.

This clonotype was seen a handful of times. The chain combines TRBV7-2 with TRBJ2-1; D might be TRBD1 (6 bases). CDR1 and CDR2 from the germline V gene are SGHTA and FQGNSA. The CDR3 is 15 residues long. The ends were cut back, 2 bases at V and 4 bases at J, with 12 bases in the middle. The CDR3 DNA reads as TGTGCCAGCAGCTTAAGTCTGGGGGCTTACAATGAGCAGTTCTTC. Its protein product is CASSLSLGAYNEQFF.

This clonotype was seen at least ten times. CDR3 DNA sequence: TGTGCCAGCAGCCCCGGGATACTCTACGAGCAGTACTTC. It codes for CASSPGILYEQYF. The rearrangement links TRBV28 to TRBJ2-7; maybe TRBD2 (5 bases). The ends were cut back, 6 bases at V and 3 bases at J, with 12 bases in the middle. CDR3 length equals 13 residues. Germline V gives CDR1 MDHEN, CDR2 SYDVKM.

This clonotype was picked up many times. This chain joins TRBV4-2 and TRBJ2-5; 9 bases agree with TRBD2. Trimming removed 0 bases from V and 5 bases from J; junction bases left unmatched: 10. The CDR3 covers 17 residues. Germline CDR1 reads LGHNA; CDR2 reads YNFKEQ. The CDR3 DNA reads as TGTGCCAGCAGCCAAGAAAGTATGCGGGGGGGCCTGGAGACCCAGTACTTC. Translating gives CASSQESMRGGLETQYF.

This chain joins TRBV6-2 or TRBV6-3 and TRBJ1-1; 9 nucleotides align to TRBD1. Per the germline V gene, CDR1 is MNHEY and CDR2 is SVGEGT. The length of the CDR3 is 13 residues. J lost 6 bases, V lost 6 bases, and 5 bases had no gene match. The CDR3 DNA is TGTGCCAGCAGCGGGACAGGGCTCCCTGAAGCTTTCTTT. It encodes CASSGTGLPEAFF.

CDR3 DNA: TGCAGTGCTCCAGCGGGCTACAATGAGCAGTTCTTC. The encoded protein is CSAPAGYNEQFF. The chain has TRBV20-1 and TRBJ2-1; perhaps TRBD2 as D (6 bases). The CDR3 contains 12 residues. Trimming took 5 bases from V and 3 from J, leaving 8 bases between them. Germline V lookup: CDR1 DFQATT, CDR2 SNEGSKA (reference sequence).

This clonotype came up many times. The J gene is TRBJ1-5, the V gene TRBV12-3 or TRBV12-4; D is undetermined. This CDR3 is 13 amino acids long. With 2 bases removed from V and 3 bases from J, the gap between germline ends came to 5 bases. The CDR3 DNA sequence: TGTGCCAGCAGTTTACCCTTCAATCAGCCCCAGCATTTT. Its translation is CASSLPFNQPQHF.

This clonotype was counted between two and nine times. The chain uses TRBV25-1 and TRBJ1-4; no clear D gene. The length of the CDR3 is 14 residues. Trimming pared 3 bases from V and 8 bases from J, leaving 13 bases between. Germline lookup yields CDR1 MGHDK and CDR2 SYGVNS. Here the CDR3 reads CASSDPPLEEKLFF. For the CDR3, the DNA is TGTGCCAGCAGTGACCCCCCCCTGGAGGAAAAACTGTTTTTT.

This clonotype was detected ten times or more. The chain combines TRBV2 with TRBJ1-2, with D maybe TRBD1 (5 bases). CDR3 length equals 14 residues. CDR1 and CDR2 (germline): SNHLY, FYNNEI. Deletions cut 0 bases from V and 4 bases from J, with 9 bases between. This chain's CDR3 is CASSEARQLYGYTF. CDR3 DNA sequence: TGTGCCAGCAGTGAAGCGCGACAGCTCTATGGCTACACCTTC.

This clonotype showed up many times. V and J are TRBV6-5 and TRBJ1-2; D gene uncertain. In germline, CDR1 is MNHEY, CDR2 SVGAGI. CDR3 length: 14 amino acids. Trimming pared 1 base from V and 6 bases from J, leaving 12 bases between. This CDR3 is CASSYLAPGDGYTF. The CDR3 DNA reads as TGTGCCAGCAGTTACTTAGCCCCAGGTGATGGCTACACCTTC.

To note about this clonotype: It may be a read error: a sequence one base away is much more abundant. This chain joins TRBV18 and TRBJ2-7, with 7 bases identical to TRBD2. This CDR3 comprises 13 residues. CDR1 and CDR2 from the germline V gene are KGHSH and LQKENI. As DNA, the CDR3 is TGTGCCAGCTCGGCCAACGGGGACTACGAGGAGTACTTC. It is translated as CASSANGDYEEYF.

The V call is TRBV24-1, the J call TRBJ2-2, with a tentative D call TRBD1 (5 bases). CDR1 is KGHDR and CDR2 is SFDVKD in the germline V gene. This CDR3 contains 15 residues. The V gene lost 2 bases and the J gene lost 4 bases, with 10 bases spanning the gap. DNA for the CDR3: TGTGCCACCAGTGATTCCGGACACCTCACCGGGGAGCTGTTTTTT. Translating it yields CATSDSGHLTGELFF.

The chain joins TRBV5-6 to TRBJ2-7; D remains ambiguous. This CDR3 spans 13 amino acids. Germline-derived CDR1 and CDR2 are SGHDT and YYEEEE. V dropped 8 bases and J dropped 0 bases, with 12 bases sitting between them. Here the CDR3 reads CASDNSSSYEQYF. The CDR3 DNA reads as TGTGCCAGTGATAACAGTAGCTCCTACGAGCAGTACTTC.

This sequence joins TRBV6-2 or TRBV6-3 and TRBJ2-5, with D perhaps matching TRBD1 (7 bases). The CDR3 contains 15 residues. CDR1 and CDR2 from the germline V gene are MNHEY and SVGEGT. V shed 8 bases and J shed 4 bases, with 20 bases lying between them. CDR3 nucleotides: TGTGCCAGCGGCAAGGAATCAGGGGGAGGAGAGACCCAGTACTTC. Its translation: CASGKESGGGETQYF.